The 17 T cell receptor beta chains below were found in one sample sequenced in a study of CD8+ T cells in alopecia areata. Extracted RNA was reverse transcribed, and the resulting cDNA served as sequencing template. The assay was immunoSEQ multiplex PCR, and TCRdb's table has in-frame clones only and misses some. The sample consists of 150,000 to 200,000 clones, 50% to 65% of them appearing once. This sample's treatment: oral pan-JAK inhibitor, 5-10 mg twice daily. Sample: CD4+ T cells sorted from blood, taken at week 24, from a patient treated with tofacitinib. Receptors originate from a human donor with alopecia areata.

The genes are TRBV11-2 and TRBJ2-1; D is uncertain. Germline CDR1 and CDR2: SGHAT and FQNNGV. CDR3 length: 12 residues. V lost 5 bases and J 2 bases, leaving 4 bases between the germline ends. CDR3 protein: CASSHPYNEQFF. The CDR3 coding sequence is TGTGCCAGCAGCCACCCCTACAATGAGCAGTTCTTC.

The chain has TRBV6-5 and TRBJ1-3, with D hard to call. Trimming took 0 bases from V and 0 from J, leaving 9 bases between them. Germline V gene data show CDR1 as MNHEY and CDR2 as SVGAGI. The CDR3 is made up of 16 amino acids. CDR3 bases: TGTGCCAGCAGTTACTCAATCCGAATCTCTGGAAACACCATATATTTT. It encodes CASSYSIRISGNTIYF.

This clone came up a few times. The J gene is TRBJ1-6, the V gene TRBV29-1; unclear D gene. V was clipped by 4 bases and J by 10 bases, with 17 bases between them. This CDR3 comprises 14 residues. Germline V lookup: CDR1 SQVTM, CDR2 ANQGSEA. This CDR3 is CSVADESTRSPLHF. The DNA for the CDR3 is TGCAGCGTTGCGGACGAATCAACCCGCTCACCCCTCCACTTT.

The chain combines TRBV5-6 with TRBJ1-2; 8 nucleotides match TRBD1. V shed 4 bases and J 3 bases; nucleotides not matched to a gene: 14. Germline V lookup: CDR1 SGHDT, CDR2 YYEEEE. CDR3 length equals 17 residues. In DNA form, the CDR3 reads TGTGCCAGCAGCGCTGGACAGGGATGGGTCCTTTACTATGGCTACACCTTC. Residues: CASSAGQGWVLYYGYTF.

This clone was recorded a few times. CDR3 coding DNA: TGTGCCAGCAGTGAATCCGGACAAGTCTATGGCTACACCTTC. Translating gives CASSESGQVYGYTF. This chain links TRBV25-1 with TRBJ1-2; D is perhaps TRBD1 (5 bases). Trimming pared 1 base from V and 4 bases from J, leaving 10 bases between. The CDR3 runs to 14 residues. Germline-derived CDR1 and CDR2 are MGHDK and SYGVNS.

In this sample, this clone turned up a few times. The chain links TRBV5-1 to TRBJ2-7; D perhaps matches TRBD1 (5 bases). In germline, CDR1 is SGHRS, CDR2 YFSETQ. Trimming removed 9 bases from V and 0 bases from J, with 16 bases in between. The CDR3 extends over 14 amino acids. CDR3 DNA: TGCGCCATCCGATCCGACAGCCGCTCCTACGAGCAGTACTTC. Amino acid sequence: CAIRSDSRSYEQYF.

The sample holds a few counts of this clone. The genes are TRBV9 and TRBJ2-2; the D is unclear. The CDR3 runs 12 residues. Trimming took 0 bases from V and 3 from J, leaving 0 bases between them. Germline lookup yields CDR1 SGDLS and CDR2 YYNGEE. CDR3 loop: CASSVDTGELFF. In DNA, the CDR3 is TGTGCCAGCAGCGTAGACACCGGGGAGCTGTTTTTT.

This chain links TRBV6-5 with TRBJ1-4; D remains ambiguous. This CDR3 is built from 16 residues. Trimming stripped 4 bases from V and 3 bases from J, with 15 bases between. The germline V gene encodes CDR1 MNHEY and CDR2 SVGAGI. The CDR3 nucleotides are TGTGCCAGCAGTTCTACTTATCGGGAGTCTAATGAAAAACTGTTTTTT. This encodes CASSSTYRESNEKLFF.

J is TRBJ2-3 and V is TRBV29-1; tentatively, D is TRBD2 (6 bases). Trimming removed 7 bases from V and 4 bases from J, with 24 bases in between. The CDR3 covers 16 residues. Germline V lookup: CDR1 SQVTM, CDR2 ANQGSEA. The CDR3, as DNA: TGCAGCGGGGACCAAATACCGGGACTGCGTGCAGATACGCAGTATTTT. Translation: CSGDQIPGLRADTQYF.

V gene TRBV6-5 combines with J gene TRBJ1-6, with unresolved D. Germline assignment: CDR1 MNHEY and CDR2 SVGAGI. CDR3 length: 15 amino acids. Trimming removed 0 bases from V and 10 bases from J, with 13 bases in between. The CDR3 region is CASSYSKRIESPLHF. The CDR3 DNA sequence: TGTGCCAGCAGTTACTCGAAACGGATAGAATCACCCCTCCACTTT.

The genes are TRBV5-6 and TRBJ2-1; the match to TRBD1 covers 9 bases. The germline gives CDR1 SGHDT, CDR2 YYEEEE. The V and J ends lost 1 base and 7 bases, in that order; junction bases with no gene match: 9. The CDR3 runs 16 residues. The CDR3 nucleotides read TGTGCCAGCAGCTTGATAGGGACAGGGATCGGGAATGAGCAGTTCTTC. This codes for CASSLIGTGIGNEQFF.

CDR3 nucleotide sequence: TGTGCCTGGAGTATATCAGCCCGGGAAAAACTGTTTTTT. Protein product: CAWSISAREKLFF. The chain links TRBV30 to TRBJ1-4, with D unclear. CDR3 length equals 13 residues. CDR1 is GTSNPN, CDR2 SVGIG, per germline (reference sequence). Trimming left V 2 bases short and J 8 bases short, with 12 bases between.

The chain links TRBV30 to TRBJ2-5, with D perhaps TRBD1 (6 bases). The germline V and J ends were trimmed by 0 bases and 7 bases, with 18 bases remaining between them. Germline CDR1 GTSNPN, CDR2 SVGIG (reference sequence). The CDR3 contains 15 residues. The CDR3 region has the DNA TGTGCCTGGAGTGTGAGGGGGACCCTTCCGGGGACCCAGTACTTC. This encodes CAWSVRGTLPGTQYF.

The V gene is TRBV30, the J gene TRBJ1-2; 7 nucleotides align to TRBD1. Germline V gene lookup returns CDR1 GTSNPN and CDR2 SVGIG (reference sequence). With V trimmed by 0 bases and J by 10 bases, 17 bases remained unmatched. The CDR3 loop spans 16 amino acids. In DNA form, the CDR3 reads TGTGCCTGGAGTGTACGGGGAACGGGACAGTTTAGGGTCTACACCTTC. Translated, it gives CAWSVRGTGQFRVYTF.

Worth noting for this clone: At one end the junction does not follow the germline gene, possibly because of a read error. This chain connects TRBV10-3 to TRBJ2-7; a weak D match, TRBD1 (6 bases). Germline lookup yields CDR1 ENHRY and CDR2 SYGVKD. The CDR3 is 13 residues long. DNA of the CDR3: TGTGCGATCAAGGCGGACAGAGTCTACGAGCAGTACTTC. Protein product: CAIKADRVYEQYF.

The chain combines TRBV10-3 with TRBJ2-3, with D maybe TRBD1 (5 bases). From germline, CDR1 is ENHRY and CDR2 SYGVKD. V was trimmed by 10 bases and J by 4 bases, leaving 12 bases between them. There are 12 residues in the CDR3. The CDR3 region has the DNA TGTGCCACAGACAGTGGCGCAGATACGCAGTATTTT. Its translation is CATDSGADTQYF.

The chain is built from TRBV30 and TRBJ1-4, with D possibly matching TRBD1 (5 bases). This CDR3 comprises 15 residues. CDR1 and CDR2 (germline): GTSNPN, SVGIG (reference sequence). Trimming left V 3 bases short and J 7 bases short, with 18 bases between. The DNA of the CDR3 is TGTGCCTGGAGGGTAACAGGAGGCAAGAGTGAAAAACTGTTTTTT. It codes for CAWRVTGGKSEKLFF.